The following is a T cell receptor (beta chain) sequence with its context. The antigen is unknown. The source of the sample is a study of OX40 agonist ivuxolimab in advanced cancers. As for the study in general: Ivuxolimab, which is an agonistic anti-OX40 (CD134) antibody, was administered to the patients. Ivuxolimab, which patients received intravenously every 2 weeks, was dosed at 0.01 to 10 mg/kg. Those treated in dose escalation had hepatocellular carcinoma, melanoma, renal cell cancer or head and neck cancer. The study, taken as a whole, reports: Partial responders receiving 0.1-3.0 mg/kg showed among the lowest clonal expansion.

The CDR3 totals 13 residues. V was clipped by 2 bases and J by 3 bases, with 8 bases between them. Libraries were prepared by immunoSEQ multiplex PCR; TCRdb keeps only in-frame clonotypes and omits some of them. Here the sample spans some 70,000 clones, more than 75% being singletons. The chain is built from TRBV5-3 and TRBJ1-1, with D possibly TRBD1 on 6 matching bases. TRBV5-3 is assigned to the ORF class and has an uncertain function. The TCR comes from an adult with an advanced solid tumor such as melanoma, head and neck, liver or kidney cancer. The sample consisted of CD4+ or CD8+ T cells sorted from blood, taken in a trial of the OX40 agonist ivuxolimab. The CDR3 DNA sequence: TGTGCCAGAAGCTTTTCAGGGGACACTGAAGCTTTCTTT. This encodes CARSFSGDTEAFF.